The TCR beta chain described here comes from a study of PD-L1 blockade in urothelial cancer. Study-wide background: Blood gave a median around 150,000 T cells.

With V trimmed by 6 bases and J by 5 bases, 20 bases remained unmatched. The germline V gene encodes CDR1 SQVTM and CDR2 ANQGSEA. CDR3 length: 18 amino acids. Measured with immunoSEQ multiplex PCR; TCRdb has only the in-frame clones, and not every one. The data contain around 70,000 clones, approximately 81% of them singletons. The origin of this receptor is a man between 65 and 85 years old with urothelial cancer. The material sequenced was PBMCs, taken around atezolizumab (anti-PD-L1) treatment. V usage is TRBV29-1 and J usage is TRBJ2-3; 10 nucleotides line up with TRBD2. The CDR3 DNA reads TGCAGCGTGAGTTTTGGCCTGAGTTTAGCGGGAGGAGGAGATACGCAGTATTTT. Protein product: CSVSFGLSLAGGGDTQYF.